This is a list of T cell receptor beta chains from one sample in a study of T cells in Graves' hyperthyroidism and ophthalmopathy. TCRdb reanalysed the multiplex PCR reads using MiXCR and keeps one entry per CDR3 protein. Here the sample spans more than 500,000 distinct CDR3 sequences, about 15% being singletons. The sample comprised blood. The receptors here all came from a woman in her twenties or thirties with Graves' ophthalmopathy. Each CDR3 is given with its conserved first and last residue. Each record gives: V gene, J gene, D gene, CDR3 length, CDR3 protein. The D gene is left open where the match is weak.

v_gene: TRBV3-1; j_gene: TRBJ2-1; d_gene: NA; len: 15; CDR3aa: CASSRDRGAYNEQFF
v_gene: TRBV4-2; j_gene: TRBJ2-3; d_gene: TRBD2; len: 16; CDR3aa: CASSQVLLAGEDTQYF
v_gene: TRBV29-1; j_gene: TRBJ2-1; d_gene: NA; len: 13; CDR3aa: CSVDFNGGDEQFF
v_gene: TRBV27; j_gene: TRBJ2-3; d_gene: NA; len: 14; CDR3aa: CASMVSSLTDTQYF
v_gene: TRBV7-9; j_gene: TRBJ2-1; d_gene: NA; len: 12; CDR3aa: CASSSAYNEQFF
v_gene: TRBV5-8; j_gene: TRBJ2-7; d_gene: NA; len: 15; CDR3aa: CASSFRTAQYYEQYF
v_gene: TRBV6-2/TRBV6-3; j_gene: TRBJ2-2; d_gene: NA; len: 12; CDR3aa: CASHYTTGELFF
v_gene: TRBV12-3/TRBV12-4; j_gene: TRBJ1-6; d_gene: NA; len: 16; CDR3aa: CASSLISQELNSPLHF
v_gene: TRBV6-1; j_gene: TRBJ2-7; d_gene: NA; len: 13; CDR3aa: CASDQRTNYEQYF
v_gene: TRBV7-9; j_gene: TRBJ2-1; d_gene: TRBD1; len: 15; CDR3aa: CASSQGDRNYNEQFF
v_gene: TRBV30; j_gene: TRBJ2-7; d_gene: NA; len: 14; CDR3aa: CAWSEVGMGYEQYF
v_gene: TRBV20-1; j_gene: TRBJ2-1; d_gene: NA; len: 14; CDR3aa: CSARLGRLSDEQFF
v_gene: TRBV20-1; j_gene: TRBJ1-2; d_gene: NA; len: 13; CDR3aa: CSARDKSLHGYTF
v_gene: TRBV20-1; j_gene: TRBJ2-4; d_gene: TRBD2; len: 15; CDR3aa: CSARDGVAGRNIQYF
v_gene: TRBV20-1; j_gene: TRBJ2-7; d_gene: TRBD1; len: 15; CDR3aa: CSARRGTGGSYEQYF
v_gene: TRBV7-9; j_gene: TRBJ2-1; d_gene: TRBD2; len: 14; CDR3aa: CASSFSGGRDEQFF
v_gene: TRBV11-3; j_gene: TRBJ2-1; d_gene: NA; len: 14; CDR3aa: CASSQATGYNEQFF
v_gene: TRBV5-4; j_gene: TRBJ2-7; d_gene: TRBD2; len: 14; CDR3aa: CASSLASGRGEQYF
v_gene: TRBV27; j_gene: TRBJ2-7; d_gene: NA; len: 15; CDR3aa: CASSFSSPNTYEQYF
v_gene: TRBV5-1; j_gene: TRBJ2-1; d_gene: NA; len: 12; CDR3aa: CASSLWGLTAFF
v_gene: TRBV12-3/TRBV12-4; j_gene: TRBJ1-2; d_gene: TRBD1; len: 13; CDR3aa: CASGEQGYYGYTF
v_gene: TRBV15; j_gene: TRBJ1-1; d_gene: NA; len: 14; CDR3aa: CATSRERMNTEAFF
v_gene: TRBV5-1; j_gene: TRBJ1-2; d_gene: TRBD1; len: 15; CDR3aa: CASSLGQGANYGYTF
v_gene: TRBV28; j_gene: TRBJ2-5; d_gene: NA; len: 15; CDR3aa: CASSSVVRAGGIFYF
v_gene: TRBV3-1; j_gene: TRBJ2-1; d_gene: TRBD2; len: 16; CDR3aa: CASSRGLAGTYNEQFF
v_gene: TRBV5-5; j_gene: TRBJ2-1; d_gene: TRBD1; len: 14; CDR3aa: CASSLTGVQNEQFF
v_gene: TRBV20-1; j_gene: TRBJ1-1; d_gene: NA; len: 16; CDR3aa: CSARDPTGGFNTEAFF
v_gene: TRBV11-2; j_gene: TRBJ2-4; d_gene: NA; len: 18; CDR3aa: CASSLPLGTGGAKNIQYF
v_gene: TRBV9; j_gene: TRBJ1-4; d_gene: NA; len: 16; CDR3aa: CASSEEGIATNEKLFF
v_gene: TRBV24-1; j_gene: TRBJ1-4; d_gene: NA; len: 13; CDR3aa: CATSKGSNEKLFF
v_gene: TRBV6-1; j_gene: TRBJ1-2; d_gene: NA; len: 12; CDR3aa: CASSGGLDGYTF
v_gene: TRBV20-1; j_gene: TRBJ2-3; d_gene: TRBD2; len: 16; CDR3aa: CSARSGTSDYTDTQYF
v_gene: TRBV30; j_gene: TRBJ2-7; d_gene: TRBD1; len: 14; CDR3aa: CAWSETGGNYEQYF
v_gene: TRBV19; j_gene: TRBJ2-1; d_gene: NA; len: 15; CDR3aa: CASSIAGSRIDEQFF
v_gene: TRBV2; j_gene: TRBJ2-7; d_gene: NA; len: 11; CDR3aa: CASLSVGEQYF
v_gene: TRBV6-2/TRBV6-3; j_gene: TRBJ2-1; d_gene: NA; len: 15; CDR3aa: CASSYSRTPLNEQFF
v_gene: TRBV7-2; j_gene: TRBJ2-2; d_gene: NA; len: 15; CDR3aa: CASSLELGGIGELFF
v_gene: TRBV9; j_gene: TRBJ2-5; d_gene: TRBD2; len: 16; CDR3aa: CASSRSSGMGTSTQYF
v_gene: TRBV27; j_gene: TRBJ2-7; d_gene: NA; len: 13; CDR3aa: CASSFGTLGEQYF
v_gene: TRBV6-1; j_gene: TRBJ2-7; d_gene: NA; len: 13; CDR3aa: CASRGLESYEQYF
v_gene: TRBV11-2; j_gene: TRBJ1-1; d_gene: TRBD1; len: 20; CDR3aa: CASSFYRGRPGPRHNTEAFF
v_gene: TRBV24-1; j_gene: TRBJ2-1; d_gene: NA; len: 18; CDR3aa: CATSDHRTGRGSYNEQFF
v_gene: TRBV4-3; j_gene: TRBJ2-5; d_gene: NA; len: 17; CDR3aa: CASSQDWAGAIQETQYF
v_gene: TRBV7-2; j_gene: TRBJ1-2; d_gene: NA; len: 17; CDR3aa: CASSSATVRGAHLGYTF
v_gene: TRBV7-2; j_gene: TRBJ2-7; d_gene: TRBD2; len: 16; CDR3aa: CASSSRTSGRPYEQYF